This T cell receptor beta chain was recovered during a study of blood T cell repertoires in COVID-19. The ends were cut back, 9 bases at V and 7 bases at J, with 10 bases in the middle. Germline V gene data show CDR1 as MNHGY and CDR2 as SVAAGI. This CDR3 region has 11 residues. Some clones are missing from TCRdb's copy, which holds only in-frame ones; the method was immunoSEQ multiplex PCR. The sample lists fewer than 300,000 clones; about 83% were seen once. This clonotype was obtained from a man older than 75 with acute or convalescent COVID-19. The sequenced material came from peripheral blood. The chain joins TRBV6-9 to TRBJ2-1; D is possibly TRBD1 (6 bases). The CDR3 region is CASRQENEQFF. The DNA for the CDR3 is TGTGCCAGTCGACAGGAGAATGAGCAGTTCTTC.